A selection of T cell receptor beta chains follows, all from one sample in a study of blood T cells in healthy people across ages. TCRdb re-analysed the 5' RACE reads in MiXCR, keeping a single row per CDR3 protein. The data show about 780,000 distinct CDR3 sequences, 35% to 60% seen once. The source material was blood. The receptor set was obtained from an elderly man in good health. CDR3s include the opening cysteine and the closing phenylalanine or tryptophan. The D gene is left open where the match is weak. Size is omitted from some rows. Given values are once, few, many or a class for expanded clones.

j_call clone_size v_call d_call cdr3_length cdr3_aa cdr3_nt
TRBJ1-1 NA TRBV10-3 NA 14 CAIGPGRLNTEAFF TGTGCCATCGGCCCCGGGCGACTGAACACTGAAGCTTTCTTT
TRBJ2-3 few TRBV7-2 NA 14 CASSLGGLVNTQYF TGTGCCAGCAGCTTAGGAGGGTTGGTAAATACGCAGTATTTT
TRBJ2-7 NA TRBV6-6 TRBD1 14 CASGKGTGTYEQYF TGTGCCAGCGGAAAGGGGACAGGGACCTACGAGCAGTACTTC
TRBJ2-5 NA TRBV3-1 NA 19 CASSQDLGGGLLGQETQYF TGTGCCAGCAGCCAAGATCTAGGGGGGGGCCTTTTGGGGCAAGAGACCCAGTACTTC
TRBJ1-5 once TRBV12-3/TRBV12-4 TRBD1 16 CASSSPRDSPNQPQHF TGTGCCAGCAGTTCGCCCAGGGACAGCCCAAATCAGCCCCAGCATTTT
TRBJ2-7 NA TRBV25-1 TRBD2 18 CASRGPGLAGGPHSEQYF TGTGCCAGCCGTGGTCCGGGACTAGCGGGAGGGCCGCACTCCGAGCAGTACTTC
TRBJ2-7 NA TRBV7-2 NA 14 CASSPSRSLYEQYF TGTGCCAGCAGCCCTAGCAGGTCGTTGTACGAGCAGTACTTC
TRBJ2-5 few TRBV12-3/TRBV12-4 NA 14 CASSSRRSQETQYF TGTGCCAGCAGTTCCCGACGTAGCCAAGAGACCCAGTACTTC
TRBJ2-4 NA TRBV28 TRBD2 18 CASSPRLAGGVAKNIQYF TGTGCCAGCAGTCCCCGGCTAGCGGGAGGGGTAGCCAAAAACATTCAGTACTTC
TRBJ2-7 NA TRBV12-3/TRBV12-4 TRBD1 15 CASSPTGGTYNEQYF TGTGCCAGCAGCCCAACAGGGGGGACCTACAATGAGCAGTACTTC
TRBJ2-3 NA TRBV5-1 NA 15 CASSLEGKRTDTQYF TGCGCCAGCAGCTTGGAGGGGAAGCGCACAGATACGCAGTATTTT
TRBJ1-5 NA TRBV7-9 TRBD1 17 CASSLGSRQGGNQPQHF TGTGCCAGCAGCTTAGGATCGAGACAGGGTGGCAATCAGCCCCAGCATTTT
TRBJ1-2 NA TRBV5-1 NA 14 CASSLDISNYGYTF TGCGCCAGCAGCTTGGACATTTCTAACTATGGCTACACCTTC
TRBJ2-6 NA TRBV27 NA 17 CASSPMNQLSGANVLTF TGTGCCAGCAGTCCAATGAATCAGCTATCTGGGGCCAACGTCCTGACTTTC
TRBJ2-1 NA TRBV4-3 TRBD2 18 CASSQDLESASGYNEQFF TGCGCCAGCAGCCAAGACCTCGAGAGTGCTAGCGGATACAATGAGCAGTTCTTC
TRBJ1-1 NA TRBV6-5 NA 13 CASSYRLELEAFF TGTGCCAGCAGTTACCGGCTAGAGTTAGAAGCTTTCTTT
TRBJ2-7 many TRBV4-2 NA 14 CASSQVFAGTEQYF TGTGCCAGCAGCCAAGTCTTTGCCGGGACGGAGCAGTACTTC
TRBJ2-4 NA TRBV12-3/TRBV12-4 TRBD2 12 CASSRLAELQYF TGTGCCAGCAGTCGACTAGCGGAACTGCAGTACTTC
TRBJ2-3 many TRBV11-2 TRBD2 16 CASSPRVAGSTDTQYF TGTGCCAGCAGCCCGCGGGTAGCGGGTTCCACAGATACGCAGTATTTT
TRBJ2-5 NA TRBV12-3/TRBV12-4 TRBD1 14 CASSFETGGETQYF TGTGCCAGCAGTTTCGAGACAGGGGGAGAGACCCAGTACTTC
TRBJ2-7 few TRBV15 NA 13 CATSSAYSYEQYF TGTGCCACCAGCAGTGCGTACTCCTACGAGCAGTACTTC
TRBJ2-5 few TRBV7-2 NA 15 CASSLGGGNRETQYF TGTGCCAGCAGCTTAGGAGGCGGGAACCGGGAGACCCAGTACTTC
TRBJ2-1 NA TRBV11-1 NA 14 CASAQHRADNGQFF TGTGCCAGCGCCCAGCACCGGGCCGACAATGGGCAGTTCTTC
TRBJ1-2 NA TRBV7-9 TRBD1 15 CASSLSRRQGAEGTF TGTGCCAGCAGCTTAAGTCGGAGACAGGGGGCAGAAGGCACCTTC
TRBJ1-6 few TRBV7-8 NA 14 CASSRGQSGSPLHF TGTGCCAGCAGTCGCGGACAGTCAGGTTCACCCCTCCACTTT
TRBJ1-5 few TRBV2 NA 14 CASSEQGLGQPQHF TGTGCCAGCAGTGAACAGGGGTTAGGTCAGCCCCAGCATTTT
TRBJ1-5 many TRBV10-2 TRBD1 15 CASSPGTGGNQPQHF TGCGCCAGCAGTCCCGGGACAGGGGGTAATCAGCCCCAGCATTTT
TRBJ2-2 NA TRBV27 NA 12 CASSKLAGELFF TGTGCCAGCAGTAAGCTAGCCGGGGAGCTGTTTTTT
TRBJ2-7 NA TRBV29-1 TRBD1 15 CSVDPGQGVRNEQYF TGCAGCGTAGACCCGGGGCAGGGGGTTCGGAACGAGCAGTACTTC
TRBJ2-1 NA TRBV4-2 TRBD2 17 CASSQDQGAGSYNEQFF TGTGCCAGCAGCCAAGATCAAGGAGCGGGGAGCTACAATGAGCAGTTCTTC
TRBJ2-5 many TRBV9 NA 13 CASSVTGRETQYF TGTGCCAGCAGCGTTACAGGGAGGGAGACCCAGTACTTC
TRBJ2-7 many TRBV9 TRBD2 14 CASSLGTSRYEQYF TGTGCCAGCAGCCTTGGGACTAGCAGATACGAGCAGTACTTC
TRBJ1-6 few TRBV12-3/TRBV12-4 NA 15 CASSLSVNYNSPLHF TGTGCCAGCAGTTTGTCAGTAAACTATAATTCACCCCTCCACTTT
TRBJ2-3 NA TRBV5-1 NA 14 CASSTGTPTDTQYF TGCGCCAGCAGCACAGGGACACCCACAGATACGCAGTATTTT
TRBJ2-3 few TRBV28 NA 14 CASSFGQSTDTQYF TGTGCCAGCAGTTTCGGTCAGAGCACAGATACGCAGTATTTT
TRBJ2-4 once TRBV16 NA 15 CASSQAQVAKNIQYF TGTGCCAGCAGCCAAGCTCAAGTAGCCAAAAACATTCAGTACTTC
TRBJ2-1 few TRBV7-3 TRBD1 15 CASSKGQGTDNEQFF TGTGCCAGCAGCAAGGGACAGGGGACGGATAATGAGCAGTTCTTC
TRBJ2-5 NA TRBV7-2 TRBD2 16 CASSSGLAGVGMSQYF TGTGCCAGCAGCTCGGGACTAGCGGGGGTCGGGATGTCCCAGTACTTC
TRBJ2-2 few TRBV29-1 TRBD2 16 CSVAGGRREDTGELFF TGCAGCGTCGCGGGTGGAAGGCGGGAGGACACCGGGGAGCTGTTTTTT
TRBJ2-2 NA TRBV20-1 NA 14 CNARGPKSGGELFF TGCAATGCTAGAGGCCCTAAGAGCGGCGGGGAGCTGTTTTTT